Listed below are T cell receptor beta chains from one sample, sequenced in a study of regulatory T cells in long-lasting Graves disease. One entry per CDR3 protein, called by TCRdb with MiXCR from the multiplex PCR reads. Among a few hundred thousand distinct CDR3 sequences listed, roughly 10% were seen once. This sample also belongs to another study, concerning T cells in Graves' hyperthyroidism and ophthalmopathy.

Here the sequenced sample was peripheral blood mononuclear cells (PBMCs), taken at new diagnosis, from a patient treated with antithyroid drugs. These receptors were collected from a woman between 18 and 29 years old with Graves disease. The CDR3 runs from the conserved cysteine through the conserved F or W. Fields, in order: V gene, clone size, D gene, J gene, CDR3 DNA, CDR3 protein. A D gene is named only where the DNA matches it firmly. The size field is filled for only some rows; it gives once, few, many or a size class.

TRBV11-2	many	-	TRBJ2-1	TGTGCCAGCAGCTTAGGGTCCTGGGGCGGGACCTACAATGAGCAGTTCTTC	CASSLGSWGGTYNEQFF
TRBV20-1	many	TRBD1	TRBJ2-2	TGCAGTGCTAGGACAGGGGGCAACACCGGGGAGCTGTTTTTT	CSARTGGNTGELFF
TRBV12-3/TRBV12-4	many	-	TRBJ1-2	TGTGCCAGCAGTTTCGCCGGTGGGCGGTCAGTCAGTGGCTACACCTTC	CASSFAGGRSVSGYTF
TRBV10-3	few	-	TRBJ1-4	TGTGCCATCAGTTGGGATCCGACGGGTGAAAAACTGTTTTTT	CAISWDPTGEKLFF
TRBV20-1	few	TRBD1	TRBJ1-2	TGCAGTGCTAGGGGGACAGGGGCAACTAACTATGGCTACACCTTC	CSARGTGATNYGYTF
TRBV6-1	many	-	TRBJ1-1	TGTGCCAGCAAAGCGAACACTGAAGCTTTCTTT	CASKANTEAFF
TRBV13	many	TRBD2	TRBJ2-7	TGTGCCAGCAGCGCACCGGGGATAGCGGGAACCTACGAGCAGTACTTC	CASSAPGIAGTYEQYF
TRBV6-1	many	-	TRBJ1-1	TGTGCCAGCAGGGATGGGGGGTTGAACACTGAAGCTTTCTTT	CASRDGGLNTEAFF
TRBV28	many	-	TRBJ2-1	TGTGCCAGCAATATTTTCAATGAGCAGTTCTTC	CASNIFNEQFF
TRBV6-9	many	-	TRBJ1-5	TGTGCCAGCAGTTATGGCGAGCGTGAAGGGATCTCCAGCAATCAGCCCCAGCATTTT	CASSYGEREGISSNQPQHF
TRBV19	few	TRBD1	TRBJ1-2	TGTGCCAGTAGTATAGCCAGCACAGGGGGTTATGGCTACACCTTC	CASSIASTGGYGYTF
TRBV6-2/TRBV6-3	many	TRBD2	TRBJ2-1	TGTGCCAGCAGCCATACAAAACTAGCGGGAGGCTTAAATGAGCAGTTCTTC	CASSHTKLAGGLNEQFF
TRBV10-3	many	TRBD2	TRBJ2-3	TGTGCCATCAGTGAGTCGGCGGGGCTAGCGGGAGGGCCAGATACGCAGTATTTT	CAISESAGLAGGPDTQYF
TRBV12-3/TRBV12-4	many	TRBD2	TRBJ2-1	TGTGCCAGCAGTTCCCCCGGGACTAGCTTAGATGAGCAGTTCTTC	CASSSPGTSLDEQFF
TRBV15	many	-	TRBJ1-3	TGTGCCACGACCCTGGACAGAGTGTCTGGAAACACCATATATTTT	CATTLDRVSGNTIYF
TRBV19	few	TRBD2	TRBJ2-2	TGTGCCAGCCGACTAGCGGGGGCGTTCGACGGGGAGCTGTTTTTT	CASRLAGAFDGELFF
TRBV10-3	many	TRBD1	TRBJ1-4	TGTGCCATCAGCACAGGGGGCGGTAATGAAAAACTGTTTTTT	CAISTGGGNEKLFF
TRBV20-1	few	TRBD2	TRBJ2-3	TGCAGCCCTACTAGCGTTGGCACAGATACGCAGTATTTT	CSPTSVGTDTQYF
TRBV29-1	many	-	TRBJ1-1	TGCAGCGTTCGGGACCTATGGAACACTGAAGCTTTCTTT	CSVRDLWNTEAFF
TRBV11-2	many	TRBD2	TRBJ2-1	TGTGCCAGCAGCTCTCTAGCGGGAGGGCCCTCCCCCTACAATGAGCAGTTCTTC	CASSSLAGGPSPYNEQFF
TRBV7-9	-	-	TRBJ2-1	TGTGCCAGCAGCCTGTGGGGTCAGCCCAGCAATGAGCAGTTCTTC	CASSLWGQPSNEQFF
TRBV4-3	-	-	TRBJ1-6	TGCGCCAGCAGCCAAGTTACCGCCAATTCACCCCTCCACTTT	CASSQVTANSPLHF
TRBV10-3	few	-	TRBJ1-6	TGTGCCATCAGTGAGTCGATGGTCTCACCCCTCCACTTT	CAISESMVSPLHF
TRBV20-1	many	-	TRBJ1-5	TGCAGTGCTCTATTGCGGGGTAGGAGCAATCAGCCCCAGCATTTT	CSALLRGRSNQPQHF
TRBV9	-	-	TRBJ1-1	TGTGCCAGCAGCTCCGGGGGGGGGGGTCGGTTCGCTGAAGCTTTCTTT	CASSSGGGGRFAEAFF
TRBV20-1	few	-	TRBJ2-1	TGCAGTGCTAGTGACCTTGGCCGTGAGCAGTTCTTC	CSASDLGREQFF
TRBV25-1	-	-	TRBJ2-7	TGTGCCAGCAGTGATTTAGGGGGGAGAGTCAAAGAGCAGTACTTC	CASSDLGGRVKEQYF
TRBV9	-	-	TRBJ2-1	TGTGCCAGCAGCGTAGCTTCCAATGAGCAGTTCTTC	CASSVASNEQFF
TRBV28	many	TRBD1	TRBJ2-5	TGTGCCAGCAGTTTACTCAGTTCGACAGGGGGAGGAGAGACCCAGTACTTC	CASSLLSSTGGGETQYF
TRBV18	many	-	TRBJ1-2	TGTGCCAGCTCACCCCTTGGGACGTCGAACTATGGCTACACCTTC	CASSPLGTSNYGYTF
TRBV27	many	-	TRBJ1-2	TGTGCCAGCAGTCCTAGGAAAGAACTAAGGGGTGGCTACACCTTC	CASSPRKELRGGYTF
TRBV20-1	few	-	TRBJ1-4	TGCAGTGCTAGCTACATAGGGATTGAAAAACTGTTTTTT	CSASYIGIEKLFF
TRBV18	many	-	TRBJ1-1	TGTGCCAGCTCACCAGCCACAGTTGAAGCTTTCTTT	CASSPATVEAFF
TRBV20-1	many	-	TRBJ1-4	TGCAGTGCTAGAGCCAGAGATAATGAAAAACTGTTTTTT	CSARARDNEKLFF
TRBV9	many	TRBD2	TRBJ2-5	TGTGCCAGCAGCGTAGGAGGCCGGGGGGGGGCAGAGACCCAGTACTTC	CASSVGGRGGAETQYF
TRBV28	few	TRBD1	TRBJ1-2	TGTGCCAGCAGTTTTAAGGGGGCGCCGGGGGACTATGGCTACACCTTC	CASSFKGAPGDYGYTF
TRBV12-3/TRBV12-4	many	-	TRBJ1-1	TGTGCCAGCAGTGCACCGTCGGTCCTACTGACTGAAGCTTTCTTT	CASSAPSVLLTEAFF
TRBV4-2	-	-	TRBJ1-2	TGTGCCAGCAGCCAAGAGAGGAGAGATGGCTACACCTTC	CASSQERRDGYTF
TRBV28	many	-	TRBJ2-2	TGTGCCAGCAGTTCACCCCCGGGCGCCGGGGAGCTGTTTTTT	CASSSPPGAGELFF
TRBV6-1	few	-	TRBJ1-3	TGTGCCAGCAATAAAATCTCTGGAAACACCATATATTTT	CASNKISGNTIYF
TRBV7-2	many	TRBD2	TRBJ2-3	TGTGCCAGCAGCCCGACTAGCTTCCCAGATACGCAGTATTTT	CASSPTSFPDTQYF
TRBV7-2	many	-	TRBJ1-2	TGTGCCAGCAGCCCACGGGAAGTCTATGGCTACACCTTC	CASSPREVYGYTF